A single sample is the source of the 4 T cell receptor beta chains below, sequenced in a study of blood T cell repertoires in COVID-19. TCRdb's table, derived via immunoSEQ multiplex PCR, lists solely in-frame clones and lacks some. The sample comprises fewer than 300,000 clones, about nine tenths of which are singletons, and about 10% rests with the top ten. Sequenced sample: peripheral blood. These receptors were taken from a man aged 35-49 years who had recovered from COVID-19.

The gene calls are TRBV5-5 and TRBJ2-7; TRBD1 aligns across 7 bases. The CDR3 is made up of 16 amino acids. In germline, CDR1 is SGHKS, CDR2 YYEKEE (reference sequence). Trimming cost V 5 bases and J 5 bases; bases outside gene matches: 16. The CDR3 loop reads CASRTTGTVNVHEQYF. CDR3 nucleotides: TGTGCCAGCAGGACGACCGGGACAGTCAACGTCCACGAGCAGTACTTC.

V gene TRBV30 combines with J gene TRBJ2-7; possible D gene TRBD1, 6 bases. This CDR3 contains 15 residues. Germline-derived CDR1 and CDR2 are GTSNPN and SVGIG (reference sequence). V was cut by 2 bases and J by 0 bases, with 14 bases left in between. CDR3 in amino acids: CAWSIRGPASYEQYF. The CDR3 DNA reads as TGTGCCTGGAGTATCAGGGGTCCCGCCTCCTACGAGCAGTACTTC.

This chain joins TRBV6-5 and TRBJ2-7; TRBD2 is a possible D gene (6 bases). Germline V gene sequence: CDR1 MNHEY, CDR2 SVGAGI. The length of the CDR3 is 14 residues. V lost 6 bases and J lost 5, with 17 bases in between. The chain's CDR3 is CASSLTPGRHEQYF. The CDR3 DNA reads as TGTGCCAGCAGCCTTACTCCAGGGAGGCACGAGCAGTACTTC.

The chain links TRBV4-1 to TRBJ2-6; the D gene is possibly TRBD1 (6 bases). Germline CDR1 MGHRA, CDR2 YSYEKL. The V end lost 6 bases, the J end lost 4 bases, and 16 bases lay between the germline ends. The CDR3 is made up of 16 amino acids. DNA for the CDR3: TGCGCCAGCAGAAACTCTCCCGGGACAGGGGCCAACGTCCTGACTTTC. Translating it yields CASRNSPGTGANVLTF.